This TCR beta chain was sequenced for a study of T cell responses to AZD1222 COVID-19 vaccine. The study's findings and limits: Spike was spanned by vaccine-associated CD4 TCRs, with dominance at 160-218 and 743-854. In the spike-specific TCR repertoire, nearly half reportedly target unmutated variant regions.

A remark on this clone: Its antigen is not identified.

The repertoire was sequenced with immunoSEQ multiplex PCR; TCRdb's copy has only in-frame clones and lacks some. The table has roughly 200,000 clones, approximately 95% seen once. The CDR3 runs 13 residues. Per germline, CDR1 MNHEY and CDR2 SMNVEV (reference sequence). The V gene lost 3 bases and the J gene lost 4 bases, with 9 bases spanning the gap. The chain employs TRBV27 and TRBJ1-1, with no clear D. The receptor was isolated from an adult who received the MenACWY meningococcal vaccine as a control. Here the sequenced sample was peripheral blood, taken 28 days after the second dose of the MenACWY control vaccine. The CDR3 sequence: CASSFPGSTEAFF. CDR3 sequence (DNA): TGTGCCAGCAGTTTTCCCGGGTCCACTGAAGCTTTCTTT.